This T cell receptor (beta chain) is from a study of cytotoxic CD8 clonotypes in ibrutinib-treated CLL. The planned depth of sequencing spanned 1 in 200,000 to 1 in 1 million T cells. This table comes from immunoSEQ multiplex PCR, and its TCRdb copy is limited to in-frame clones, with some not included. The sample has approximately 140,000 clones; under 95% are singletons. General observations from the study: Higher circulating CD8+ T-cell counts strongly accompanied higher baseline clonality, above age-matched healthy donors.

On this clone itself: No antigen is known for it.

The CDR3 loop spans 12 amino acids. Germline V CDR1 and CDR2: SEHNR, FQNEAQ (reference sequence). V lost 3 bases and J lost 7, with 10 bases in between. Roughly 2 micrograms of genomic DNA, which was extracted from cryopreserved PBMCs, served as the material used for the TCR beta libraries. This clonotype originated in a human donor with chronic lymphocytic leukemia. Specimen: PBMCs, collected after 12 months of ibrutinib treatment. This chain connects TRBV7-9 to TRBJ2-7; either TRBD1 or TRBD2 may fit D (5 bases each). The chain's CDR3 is CASSLGTVEQYF. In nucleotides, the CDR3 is TGTGCCAGCAGCTTGGGGACGGTAGAGCAGTACTTC.